These T cell receptor beta chains were read from a single sample in a study of blood T cell repertoires in COVID-19. The data were produced by immunoSEQ multiplex PCR, yet TCRdb's version contains in-frame clones alone and is incomplete. The repertoire includes roughly 170,000 clones, 70% to 85% of them detected once, and about 6.4% sits in the top ten. Sequenced material: peripheral blood. The receptor source for this set is a human donor in a cohort sampled during active COVID-19. Both conserved end residues are part of each CDR3. Fields, in order: clone size, V gene, J gene, D gene, CDR3 protein, CDR3 DNA. The D gene is left open where the match is weak. Expanded clones get a size class; other rows say once, few or many, or leave the size out.

.	TRBV5-1	TRBJ1-1	.	CASSLGIQGLLGTEAFF	TGCGCCAGCAGCTTGGGCATACAGGGTCTTTTGGGGACTGAAGCTTTCTTT
.	TRBV4-1	TRBJ1-3	.	CASSLDRNTIYF	TGCGCCAGCAGCCTAGATAGAAACACCATATATTTT
.	TRBV7-6	TRBJ1-2	.	CASSTDSMQFTNYGYTF	TGTGCCAGCAGCACGGACAGCATGCAATTCACAAACTATGGCTACACCTTC
.	TRBV13	TRBJ2-7	TRBD2	CASSSGGSLVYEQYF	TGTGCCAGCAGTAGCGGGGGCTCCCTAGTCTACGAGCAGTACTTC
.	TRBV6-6	TRBJ1-1	.	CASSANFGTLNTEAFF	TGTGCCAGCAGTGCAAACTTCGGGACACTAAACACTGAAGCTTTCTTT
once	TRBV6-6	TRBJ2-1	.	CASSYPGGGELEQFF	TGTGCCAGCAGTTACCCGGGTGGAGGGGAGCTTGAGCAGTTCTTC
.	TRBV15	TRBJ2-7	TRBD2	CATAERGISYEQYF	TGTGCCACCGCGGAGCGGGGGATCTCCTACGAGCAGTACTTC
.	TRBV6-5	TRBJ1-6	TRBD1	CASSVQGPNSPLHF	TGTGCCAGCAGCGTACAGGGGCCTAATTCACCCCTCCACTTT
.	TRBV7-8	TRBJ1-6	.	CASSLEPNSGTFSPLHF	TGTGCCAGCAGCTTAGAGCCTAACAGCGGGACATTTTCACCCCTCCACTTT
once	TRBV27	TRBJ2-1	TRBD1	CASTTGGSSYNEQFF	TGTGCCAGCACGACAGGGGGAAGCTCCTACAATGAGCAGTTCTTC
.	TRBV3-1/TRBV3-2	TRBJ2-2	TRBD1	CASSLGTGLNTGELFF	TGTGCCAGCAGCCTTGGGACAGGCCTGAACACCGGGGAGCTGTTTTTT
.	TRBV25-1	TRBJ2-4	TRBD2	CASSGTSGGLAKNIQYF	TGTGCCAGCAGCGGAACTAGCGGGGGTTTAGCCAAAAACATTCAGTACTTC
.	TRBV20-1	TRBJ1-5	TRBD1	CSASPGVTGGLDNQPQHF	TGCAGTGCTAGTCCAGGGGTGACAGGGGGCCTCGACAATCAGCCCCAGCATTTT
.	TRBV13	TRBJ1-1	TRBD1	CASSLYGQGATEAFF	TGTGCCAGCAGCTTATATGGACAGGGGGCCACTGAAGCTTTCTTT
.	TRBV6-4	TRBJ2-3	.	CASSDEAGSTDTQYF	TGTGCCAGCAGTGATGAGGCCGGCAGCACAGATACGCAGTATTTT
.	TRBV20-1	TRBJ2-5	.	CSASMAGALVETQYF	TGCAGTGCTAGTATGGCGGGGGCTTTGGTGGAGACCCAGTACTTC
few	TRBV7-6	TRBJ2-1	.	CASSPYSYNEQFF	TGTGCCAGCAGCCCGTACAGCTACAATGAGCAGTTCTTC
.	TRBV10-2	TRBJ2-6	.	CASSEPVFSGANVLTF	TGCGCCAGCAGTGAGCCGGTCTTCTCTGGGGCCAACGTCCTGACTTTC
.	TRBV7-2	TRBJ1-2	.	CASSLGTGSYGYTF	TGTGCCAGCAGCTTAGGTACAGGGTCGTATGGCTACACCTTC
.	TRBV5-4	TRBJ2-6	TRBD1	CASSLEDRGVLTF	TGTGCCAGCAGCTTGGAAGACAGGGGAGTCCTGACTTTC
.	TRBV19	TRBJ2-7	.	CASSPKTADSYEQYF	TGTGCCAGTAGTCCTAAGACGGCGGATTCCTACGAGCAGTACTTC
.	TRBV5-1	TRBJ2-4	TRBD1	CASSFSFRTGRNIQYF	TGCGCCAGCAGCTTCTCATTTAGGACAGGGAGAAACATTCAGTACTTC
.	TRBV5-6	TRBJ2-7	TRBD1	CASSLVPRTGGGQYF	TGTGCCAGCAGCTTGGTTCCTCGGACAGGCGGCGGGCAGTACTTC
.	TRBV7-2	TRBJ1-1	.	CASSLAGGLNTEAFF	TGTGCCAGCAGCTTAGCGGGGGGATTGAACACTGAAGCTTTCTTT
few	TRBV4-2	TRBJ2-6	TRBD1	CASSYGQDTSSGANVLTF	TGTGCCAGCAGCTATGGACAGGACACATCCTCTGGGGCCAACGTCCTGACTTTC
.	TRBV19	TRBJ2-7	.	CASSKTEIYEQYF	TGTGCCAGTAGTAAGACAGAAATTTACGAGCAGTACTTC
.	TRBV6-5	TRBJ1-1	.	CASFAGGTEAFF	TGTGCCAGCTTTGCAGGCGGGACTGAAGCTTTCTTT
.	TRBV19	TRBJ1-6	.	CASSIDPAYNSPLHF	TGTGCCAGTAGTATAGATCCGGCCTATAATTCACCCCTCCACTTT
.	TRBV27	TRBJ2-2	TRBD1	CASKNTLSWDRGSTGELFF	TGTGCCAGCAAAAACACGCTTTCTTGGGACAGGGGATCCACCGGGGAGCTGTTTTTT
.	TRBV15	TRBJ2-1	.	CATSGGGDRNEQFF	TGTGCCACCAGCGGTGGGGGGGACAGGAATGAGCAGTTCTTC
.	TRBV4-1	TRBJ2-1	.	CASSQEPGNSYNEQFF	TGCGCCAGCAGCCAAGAGCCAGGGAACTCCTACAATGAGCAGTTCTTC
.	TRBV20-1	TRBJ2-7	.	CSASRTEYEQYF	TGCAGTGCTAGTCGGACAGAATACGAGCAGTACTTC
.	TRBV23-1	TRBJ2-2	TRBD2	CASSQFGPLAGEHTGELFF	TGCGCCAGCAGTCAATTCGGCCCACTAGCGGGGGAGCACACCGGGGAGCTGTTTTTT
.	TRBV29-1	TRBJ1-3	.	CSVEDLSTSGNTIYF	TGCAGCGTTGAAGATCTGTCTACCTCTGGAAACACCATATATTTT
.	TRBV5-1	TRBJ2-2	.	CASSLGGGNTGELFF	TGCGCCAGCAGCTTGGGCGGCGGGAACACCGGGGAGCTGTTTTTT
.	TRBV19	TRBJ1-2	.	CASSKTDRSDLYGYTF	TGTGCCAGTAGTAAAACCGACAGGTCCGACCTCTATGGCTACACCTTC
.	TRBV2	TRBJ1-1	.	CASSQSSGWTEAFF	TGTGCCAGCAGTCAGAGCTCAGGGTGGACTGAAGCTTTCTTT
.	TRBV5-5	TRBJ2-7	TRBD1	CASSLGTGSPYEQYF	TGTGCCAGCAGCTTGGGGACAGGTTCACCTTACGAGCAGTACTTC
.	TRBV15	TRBJ1-5	.	CATSRSSQPQHF	TGTGCCACCAGCAGAAGTAGTCAGCCCCAGCATTTT
.	TRBV4-2	TRBJ2-1	.	CASSQSGTDSYNEQFF	TGTGCCAGCAGCCAATCCGGGACTGACTCCTACAATGAGCAGTTCTTC
.	TRBV6-1	TRBJ1-3	.	CASSEVGSQGLENTIYF	TGTGCCAGCAGTGAAGTCGGATCCCAGGGGCTTGAAAACACCATATATTTT
few	TRBV29-1	TRBJ1-1	.	CSAGEAETMNTEAFF	TGCAGCGCCGGGGAGGCAGAAACTATGAACACTGAAGCTTTCTTT